The 13 T cell receptor beta chains given below trace back to one sample, sequenced in a study of identical twins. TCRdb itself ran the 5' RACE reads through MiXCR, one entry per CDR3 protein. Seen here are around 100,000 distinct CDR3 sequences, 5.9% observed once, and the top ten hold about 12%. Sequencing was performed on memory T cells sorted from blood. These receptors came from a woman in her fifties or sixties in good health.

This clonotype came up many times. The V gene is TRBV12-3 or TRBV12-4, the J gene TRBJ2-2, with D perhaps matching TRBD2 (5 bases). V was pared by 3 bases and J by 11 bases, with 10 bases between. The CDR3 length is 12 residues. Here the CDR3 reads CASSLDFFELFF. The CDR3 DNA is TGTGCCAGCAGTTTGGACTTCTTTGAGCTGTTTTTT.

This clonotype was seen at least ten times. DNA of the CDR3: TGTGCCAGCAGCAACGGTCGGGGGGGCAATCAGCCCCAGCATTTT. This codes for CASSNGRGGNQPQHF. V and J are TRBV7-9 and TRBJ1-5; a weak D match, TRBD1 (5 bases). With 5 bases removed from V and 2 bases from J, the gap between germline ends came to 13 bases. Per the germline V gene, CDR1 is SEHNR and CDR2 is FQNEAQ (reference sequence). CDR3 length equals 15 residues. The full variable domain, with the rest looked up from reference TRBV7-9 and TRBJ1-5, is DTGVSQNPRHKITKRGQNVTFRCDPISEHNRLYWYRQTLGQGPEFLTYFQNEAQLEKSRLLSDRFSAERPKGSFSTLEIQRTEQGDSAMYLCASSNGRGGNQPQHFGDGTRLSIL.

This clonotype was seen many times. The genes are TRBV24-1 and TRBJ2-5; 8 positions match TRBD2. The CDR3 has 13 amino acids. J gave up 5 bases and V 7 bases, and 5 bases lay outside the gene matches. The germline V gene has CDR1 KGHDR and CDR2 SFDVKD. CDR3 loop: CATSLTGGETQYF. The CDR3, as DNA: TGTGCCACCAGCCTGACGGGGGGGGAGACCCAGTACTTC.

In its sample, this clonotype was seen a few times. The rearrangement joins TRBV2 to TRBJ2-7, with 8 bases fitting TRBD1. The J segment lost 3 bases and the V segment lost 7 bases, leaving 5 bases of the junction unmatched. The CDR3 runs 13 residues. CDR1 is SNHLY, CDR2 FYNNEI, per germline. The CDR3, as DNA: TGTGCCAGCAACGCGGACAGGGACTACGAGCAGTACGTC. Amino acids: CASNADRDYEQYV.

This clonotype was counted ten times or more. The gene calls are TRBV20-1 and TRBJ2-1, with a weak D call TRBD2 (5 bases). Per germline, CDR1 DFQATT and CDR2 SNEGSKA (reference sequence). The CDR3 runs to 15 residues. V lost 7 bases and J 2 bases, leaving 18 bases between the germline ends. This chain's CDR3 is CSVSGSRAAYNEQFF. CDR3 sequence (DNA): TGCAGTGTTTCGGGGAGTCGGGCGGCCTACAATGAGCAGTTCTTC.

This clonotype was recorded a few times. The chain uses TRBV5-4 and TRBJ2-5; D gene ambiguous. The germline V gene has CDR1 SGHNT and CDR2 YYREEE (reference sequence). Trimming left V 4 bases short and J 5 bases short, with 12 bases between. The CDR3 contains 13 residues. The DNA of the CDR3 is TGTGCCAGCAGCCGCAGTTCACGGGAGACCCAGTACTTC. Its translation is CASSRSSRETQYF.

This sequence joins TRBV30 and TRBJ1-2; D is ambiguous. Germline loops: CDR1 GTSNPN, CDR2 SVGIG (reference sequence). V lost 5 bases and J lost 4, with 14 bases in between. The CDR3 extends over 13 amino acids. The CDR3 region has the DNA TGTGCCTGGGCGGATCCGGGTCCCTATGGCTACACCTTC. Its protein is CAWADPGPYGYTF.

This clonotype was found many times. The rearrangement joins TRBV27 to TRBJ1-5, with TRBD1 identical over 8 bases. This CDR3 contains 14 residues. J gave up 7 bases and V 5 bases, and 7 bases lay outside the gene matches. The germline CDR1 and CDR2 sequences are MNHEY and SMNVEV (reference sequence). CDR3 amino acids: CASSRTGTRQPQHF. The DNA for the CDR3 is TGTGCCAGCAGTCGGACAGGGACTCGACAGCCCCAGCATTTT.

This clonotype came up a few times. The chain uses TRBV4-2 and TRBJ1-6; TRBD1 aligns across 9 bases. V was pared by 5 bases and J by 7 bases, with 15 bases of the junction left unmatched. The germline gives CDR1 LGHNA, CDR2 YNFKEQ. The length of the CDR3 is 18 residues. CDR3 sequence (DNA): TGTGCCAGCAGCGCCGAACCTCATCCGGGACAGGGAAATTCACCCCTCCACTTT. This sequence encodes CASSAEPHPGQGNSPLHF.

This clonotype was seen repeatedly, ten times or more. The chain joins TRBV5-1 to TRBJ2-5, with TRBD1 as a possible D gene (6 bases). This CDR3 comprises 14 residues. Germline V gene sequence: CDR1 SGHRS, CDR2 YFSETQ. V was trimmed by 1 base and J by 5 bases, leaving 12 bases between them. CDR3 amino acids: CASSLWGRVETQYF. CDR3 DNA sequence: TGCGCCAGCAGCTTGTGGGGGCGCGTGGAGACCCAGTACTTC. The complete variable domain, with remaining parts taken from reference TRBV5-1 and TRBJ2-5, reads KAGVTQTPRYLIKTRGQQVTLSCSPISGHRSVSWYQQTPGQGLQFLFEYFSETQRNKGNFPGRFSGRQFSNSRSEMNVSTLELGDSALYLCASSLWGRVETQYFGPGTRLLVL.

This clonotype has ten or more counts. V is TRBV5-1 and J is TRBJ2-3; the D gene is possibly TRBD2 (5 bases). The V end was cut by 2 bases, the J end by 6 bases, with 7 bases between. CDR1 is SGHRS and CDR2 is YFSETQ in the germline V gene. There are 12 residues in the CDR3. The CDR3 reads CASSFSADTQYF. The CDR3 bases are TGCGCCAGCAGCTTTAGCGCGGATACGCAGTATTTT. Variable domain in full (rest from reference TRBV5-1 and TRBJ2-3): KAGVTQTPRYLIKTRGQQVTLSCSPISGHRSVSWYQQTPGQGLQFLFEYFSETQRNKGNFPGRFSGRQFSNSRSEMNVSTLELGDSALYLCASSFSADTQYFGPGTRLTVL.

This clonotype was detected many times. This rearrangement joins TRBV7-8 to TRBJ2-1, with a possible D match to TRBD2 (6 bases). CDR3 length: 15 amino acids. The V gene's germline CDR1 is SGHVS and CDR2 FQNEAQ. V lost 8 bases and J 4 bases, leaving 18 bases between the germline ends. The CDR3 DNA follows: TGTGCCAGCTCTCTCCGGGACTTTCTATACAATGAGCAGTTCTTC. Its translation: CASSLRDFLYNEQFF.

This chain links TRBV10-2 with TRBJ1-1, with 9 bases lining up with TRBD1. Germline-derived CDR1 and CDR2 are WSHSY and SAAADI. Trimming removed 10 bases from V and 4 bases from J; junction bases left unmatched: 10. This CDR3 has 14 residues. The CDR3 protein is CATLTGGGFTEAFF. As DNA, the CDR3 is TGCGCCACCCTGACAGGGGGGGGATTCACTGAAGCTTTCTTT.